This T cell receptor beta chain was sequenced during a study of blood T cell repertoires in COVID-19. Study background: Samples came from the United States, Italy and Spain, spanning acute and convalescent COVID-19.

Method: immunoSEQ multiplex PCR; TCRdb's copy keeps in-frame clones and lacks some. The sample has about 210,000 clones, around nine tenths seen once. The CDR3 extends over 14 amino acids. The germline gives CDR1 SQVTM, CDR2 ANQGSEA. Trimming pared 7 bases from V and 0 bases from J, leaving 13 bases between. The chain joins TRBV29-1 to TRBJ2-1, with D possibly being TRBD2 (5 bases). The sequence came from a man aged 40-55 years with acute or convalescent COVID-19. The material sequenced was peripheral blood. The CDR3 region is CSAVVGSSYNEQFF. CDR3 nucleotide sequence: TGCAGCGCCGTGGTGGGGAGCTCCTACAATGAGCAGTTCTTC.